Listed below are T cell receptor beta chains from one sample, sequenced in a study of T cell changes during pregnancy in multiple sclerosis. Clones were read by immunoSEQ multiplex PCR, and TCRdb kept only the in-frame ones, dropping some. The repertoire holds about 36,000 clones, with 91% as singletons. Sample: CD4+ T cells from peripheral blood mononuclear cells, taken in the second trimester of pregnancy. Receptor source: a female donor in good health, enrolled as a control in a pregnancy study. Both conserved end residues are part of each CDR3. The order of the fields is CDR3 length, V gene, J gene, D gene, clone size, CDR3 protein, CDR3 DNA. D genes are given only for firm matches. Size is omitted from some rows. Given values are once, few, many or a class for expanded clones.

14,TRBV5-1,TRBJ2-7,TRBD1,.,CASSLGSGGYEQYF,TGCGCCAGCAGCTTGGGGTCAGGGGGCTACGAGCAGTACTTC
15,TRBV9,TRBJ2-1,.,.,CASSVSLYSVNEQFF,TGTGCCAGCAGCGTATCTCTATACTCGGTGAATGAGCAGTTCTTC
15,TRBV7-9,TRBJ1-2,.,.,CASSLAGPSNYGYTF,TGTGCCAGCAGCTTAGCGGGGCCATCAAACTATGGCTACACCTTC
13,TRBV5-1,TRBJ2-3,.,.,CASSFPGEDTQYF,TGCGCCAGCAGCTTTCCAGGGGAAGATACGCAGTATTTT
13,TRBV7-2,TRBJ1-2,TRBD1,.,CASSNRDSYGYTF,TGTGCCAGCAGCAACCGGGACAGCTATGGCTACACCTTC
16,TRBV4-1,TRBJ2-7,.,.,CASSQGLTLQTYEQYF,TGCGCCAGCAGCCAAGGGCTGACTCTTCAGACCTACGAGCAGTACTTC
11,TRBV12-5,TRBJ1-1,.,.,CASGLGHQAFF,TGTGCTAGTGGTTTGGGGCATCAAGCTTTCTTT
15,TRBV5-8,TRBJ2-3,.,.,CASSLAGAAGDTQYF,TGTGCCAGCAGCTTGGCCGGGGCAGCGGGAGATACGCAGTATTTT
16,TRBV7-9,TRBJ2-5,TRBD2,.,CASSVLAGGPGETQYF,TGTGCCAGCAGCGTGTTAGCGGGGGGGCCTGGGGAGACCCAGTACTTC
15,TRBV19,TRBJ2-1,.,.,CASSIGGGPRNEQFF,TGTGCCAGTAGTATAGGGGGGGGGCCTAGGAATGAGCAGTTCTTC
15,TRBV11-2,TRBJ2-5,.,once,CASSLVGYEGETQYF,TGTGCCAGCAGCTTAGTGGGTTACGAGGGAGAGACCCAGTACTTC
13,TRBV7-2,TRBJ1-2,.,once,CASSFQGPDGYTF,TGTGCCAGCAGCTTCCAGGGGCCAGATGGCTACACCTTC
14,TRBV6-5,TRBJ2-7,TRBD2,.,CASSPTSGRYEQYF,TGTGCCAGCAGTCCGACTAGCGGGAGATACGAGCAGTACTTC
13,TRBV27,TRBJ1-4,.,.,CASSFVADGELFF,TGTGCCAGCAGTTTCGTAGCGGACGGGGAACTGTTTTTT
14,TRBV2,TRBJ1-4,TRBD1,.,CASSDHRGLEKLFF,TGTGCCAGCAGTGATCACAGGGGATTAGAAAAACTGTTTTTT